These 15 T cell receptor beta chains were sequenced from one sample in a study of T-cell reconstitution after alpha-beta-depleted transplantation in children. The authors prepared the TCRbeta library with unique molecular identifiers. TCRdb processed the PCR reads anew with MiXCR; each CDR3 protein has one entry. This table holds roughly 200,000 distinct CDR3 sequences, about a tenth found once. The sequencing here drew on PBMCs from the stem cell graft donor, taken from the stem cell graft. Receptors were obtained from a human donor who donated a stem cell graft to a child with acute lymphoblastic leukemia.

V usage is TRBV5-5 and J usage is TRBJ2-1; D is tentatively TRBD1 or TRBD2 (5 bases each). This CDR3 comprises 16 residues. Trimming took 4 bases from V and 3 from J, leaving 17 bases between them. The germline V gene has CDR1 SGHKS and CDR2 YYEKEE (reference sequence). The CDR3 nucleotides read TGTGCCAGCAGCCCCTCTATCGGGACCCGCTACAATGAGCAGTTCTTC. Amino acids: CASSPSIGTRYNEQFF.

This clonotype appeared many times. The chain employs TRBV10-3 and TRBJ2-2, with TRBD2 identical over 14 bases. This CDR3 region has 18 residues. J lost 2 bases, V lost 2 bases, and 4 bases had no gene match. Germline lookup yields CDR1 ENHRY and CDR2 SYGVKD. CDR3 DNA: TGTGCCATCAGTGAGCTGGGACTAGCGGGGGCCAACACCGGGGAGCTGTTTTTT. It translates to CAISELGLAGANTGELFF.

This clonotype showed up many times. The J gene is TRBJ1-1, the V gene TRBV5-1; D might be TRBD1 (5 bases). The germline V gene has CDR1 SGHRS and CDR2 YFSETQ. Trimming pared 0 bases from V and 1 base from J, leaving 16 bases between. The CDR3 runs 17 residues. In DNA form, the CDR3 reads TGCGCCAGCAGCTTGGGACAAAGCATGGGACGGAACACTGAAGCTTTCTTT. It encodes CASSLGQSMGRNTEAFF.

This clonotype has ten or more counts. The J gene is TRBJ1-6, the V gene TRBV9, with D perhaps TRBD1 (5 bases). Trimming removed 4 bases at V and 10 bases at J, with 12 bases between. Germline V gene sequence: CDR1 SGDLS, CDR2 YYNGEE. The CDR3 extends over 13 amino acids. The CDR3 nucleotides are TGTGCCAGCAGCTTGAGGGGTCCCTCACCCCTCCACTTT. It is translated as CASSLRGPSPLHF. The full variable domain, with the rest looked up from reference TRBV9 and TRBJ1-6, is DSGVTQTPKHLITATGQRVTLRCSPRSGDLSVYWYQQSLDQGLQFLIQYYNGEERAKGNILERFSAQQFPDLHSELNLSSLELGDSALYFCASSLRGPSPLHFGNGTRLTVT.

This clonotype was counted many times. The chain is built from TRBV29-1 and TRBJ2-7; 10 nucleotides match TRBD1. Losses at the gene ends were 7 bases for V and 1 base for J; bases not matched to a gene: 4. Germline assignment: CDR1 SQVTM and CDR2 ANQGSEA. The CDR3 is made up of 13 amino acids. This CDR3 reads CSGGQGESYEQYF. The CDR3 nucleotides are TGCAGCGGTGGACAGGGGGAGTCCTACGAGCAGTACTTC.

This clonotype was observed a few times. The chain joins TRBV20-1 to TRBJ2-3; 8 bases align to TRBD2. This CDR3 region has 16 residues. V shed 3 bases and J 6 bases; nucleotides not matched to a gene: 14. CDR1 and CDR2 (germline): DFQATT, SNEGSKA (reference sequence). The DNA for the CDR3 is TGCAGTGCTAGCCATCGGGGGGGACTAGGTGGGGATACGCAGTATTTT. This translates into CSASHRGGLGGDTQYF.

The table lists this clonotype with many counts. The gene calls are TRBV10-3 and TRBJ2-1, with 9 bases fitting TRBD1. The CDR3 totals 15 residues. In germline, CDR1 is ENHRY, CDR2 SYGVKD. V shed 3 bases and J 8 bases; nucleotides not matched to a gene: 8. CDR3 DNA sequence: TGTGCCATCAGTGATGGTGACAGGGGGAGAGATGAGCAGTTCTTC. This codes for CAISDGDRGRDEQFF.

This clonotype turned up a few times. The chain is built from TRBV27 and TRBJ2-7, with a possible D match to TRBD1 (7 bases). Germline V gene data show CDR1 as MNHEY and CDR2 as SMNVEV (reference sequence). Trimming cost V 4 bases and J 6 bases, with 16 bases left between them. CDR3 length: 14 amino acids. CDR3 sequence (DNA): TGTGCCAGCAGTTCACAGGGGAGGTTTGGCGAGCAGTACTTC. Its protein product is CASSSQGRFGEQYF.

Only a few counts were recorded for this clonotype. The J gene is TRBJ1-6, the V gene TRBV7-9; 8 nucleotides match TRBD1. Germline values: CDR1 SEHNR, CDR2 FQNEAQ (reference sequence). The CDR3 extends over 16 amino acids. The ends lost 5 bases at V and 10 bases at J; junction bases unmatched: 13. The DNA for the CDR3 is TGTGCCAGCAGCGTCTGGACAGGGTTGAGTCGCTCACCCCTCCACTTT. It codes for CASSVWTGLSRSPLHF.

In its sample, this clonotype was seen a few times. V is TRBV25-1 and J is TRBJ1-2, with no clear D. V lost 8 bases and J lost 7, with 8 bases in between. CDR1 and CDR2 (germline): MGHDK, SYGVNS. This CDR3 has 10 amino acids. The CDR3 reads CASFAGGYTF. The CDR3, as DNA: TGTGCCAGCTTTGCAGGTGGCTACACCTTC.

This clonotype was observed many times. The J gene is TRBJ2-6, the V gene TRBV6-4, with D unclear. The CDR3 loop spans 15 amino acids. Trimming stripped 6 bases from V and 0 bases from J, with 9 bases between. Germline values: CDR1 MRHNA, CDR2 SNTAGT. The CDR3 region is CASSEGNSGANVLTF. For the CDR3, the DNA is TGTGCCAGCAGCGAAGGAAACTCTGGGGCCAACGTCCTGACTTTC.

This clonotype has more than one count but fewer than ten. DNA for the CDR3: TGTGCCAGCACTCGCCCAGGGGGCACCGGGGAGCTGTTTTTT. This translates into CASTRPGGTGELFF. The J gene is TRBJ2-2, the V gene TRBV12-3 or TRBV12-4; 7 bases align to TRBD1. J was trimmed by 4 bases and V by 7 bases; bases with no gene match: 6. The CDR3 loop spans 14 amino acids.

This clonotype has ten or more counts. CDR3 bases: TGTGCCAGCAGCCTGCCCGGGATGTCAGATACGCAGTATTTT. Translated, it gives CASSLPGMSDTQYF. The chain couples TRBV5-8 to TRBJ2-3, with a weak D call TRBD2 (5 bases). Trimming removed 4 bases from V and 4 bases from J, with 13 bases in between. Germline assignment: CDR1 SGHTS and CDR2 YDEGEE. The CDR3 is 14 residues long. Complete variable domain (other parts from reference TRBV5-8 and TRBJ2-3): EAGVTQSPTHLIKTRGQQATLRCSPISGHTSVYWYQQALGLGLQFLLWYDEGEERNRGNFPPRFSGRQFPNYSSELNVNALELEDSALYLCASSLPGMSDTQYFGPGTRLTVL.

In its sample, this clonotype was seen many times. The chain links TRBV18 to TRBJ2-3, with D possibly being TRBD1 or TRBD2 (5 bases each). The CDR3 has 16 residues. V was pared by 0 bases and J by 1 base, with 11 bases between. Germline CDR1 and CDR2: KGHSH and LQKENI. In DNA, the CDR3 is TGTGCCAGCTCACCACCGGGGGTTCGCGGCACAGATACGCAGTATTTT. Encoded protein: CASSPPGVRGTDTQYF.

J is TRBJ1-2 and V is TRBV13, with TRBD1 as a possible D gene (5 bases). Germline V gene data show CDR1 as PRHDT and CDR2 as FYEKMQ (reference sequence). This CDR3 is 15 amino acids long. V was clipped by 0 bases and J by 5 bases, with 13 bases between them. The CDR3 DNA is TGTGCCAGCAGCTTAGGGGCCGGGACCGTATATGGCTACACCTTC. Its translation: CASSLGAGTVYGYTF.